What follows are 30 T cell receptor beta chains derived from one specimen sequenced in a study of blood T cell repertoires in COVID-19 (dated by TCRdb to about 2020). Preparation of the library involved the immunoSEQ multiplex PCR assay. TCRdb took this table from immuneACCESS and kept in-frame rearrangements with V and J called. Such tables lack part of the clones; where checked against another copy, unresolved V genes explain under half of the gap, and the rest is unexplained. Across this sample there are under 200,000 clones, with 70% to 90% seen only once. Around 6% of the sample is in the top ten clones. Sequenced input: peripheral blood. These receptors all stem from a man aged 40-55 years with active or convalescent COVID-19.

The rearrangement joins TRBV5-4 to TRBJ2-2; D possibly corresponds to TRBD1 (6 bases). Germline V gives CDR1 SGHNT, CDR2 YYREEE (reference sequence). Trimming took off 0 bases at V and 5 bases at J, with 8 bases between the two ends. There are 14 residues in the CDR3. The CDR3 reads CASSLAQGTGELFF. DNA of the CDR3: TGTGCCAGCAGCTTGGCGCAGGGGACCGGGGAGCTGTTTTTT.

This clone was seen only once. V is TRBV3-1 (or the pseudogene TRBV3-2) and J is TRBJ2-1, with TRBD2 identical over 7 bases. Germline V gene data show CDR1 as LGHDT and CDR2 as YNNKEL (reference sequence). The CDR3 has 16 amino acids. The J segment lost 4 bases and the V segment lost 0 bases, leaving 6 bases of the junction unmatched. This CDR3 reads CASSQDLASGYNEQFF. The CDR3 coding sequence is TGTGCCAGCAGCCAAGATTTGGCTAGCGGATACAATGAGCAGTTCTTC.

This chain connects TRBV7-8 to TRBJ1-5; D is unresolved. The germline CDR1 and CDR2 sequences are SGHVS and FQNEAQ. V lost 1 base and J 9 bases, leaving 16 bases between the germline ends. The CDR3 runs to 15 residues. The CDR3 nucleotides read TGTGCCAGCAGCTTAGGAGGGAAAGGGTTGAGGCCCCAGCATTTT. It specifies CASSLGGKGLRPQHF.

This clone was seen a handful of times. The rearrangement uses TRBV2 and TRBJ1-2; TRBD1 agrees at 9 bases. The CDR3 sequence is 13 residues long. V lost 4 bases to trimming and J lost 6 bases; unmatched junction nucleotides: 3. Looked up from germline, CDR1 is SNHLY and CDR2 is FYNNEI. The CDR3 nucleotides read TGTGCCAGCAGTGCCCGGACAGGGGATGGCTACACCTTC. Translated: CASSARTGDGYTF.

The V gene is TRBV7-9, the J gene TRBJ2-7, with 9 bases fitting TRBD2. V was pared by 6 bases and J by 1 base, with 4 bases of the junction left unmatched. There are 14 residues in the CDR3. Germline V gene lookup returns CDR1 SEHNR and CDR2 FQNEAQ (reference sequence). The CDR3 DNA sequence: TGTGCCAGCAGGGATAGCGGGAGATCCTACGAGCAGTACTTC. Protein product: CASRDSGRSYEQYF.

The chain links TRBV7-5 to TRBJ2-2; the table names TRBD2, a call not compared with the DNA. TRBV7-5 is described as a pseudogene. This CDR3 has 16 amino acids. The CDR3 loop is CVSPLEAQRNTGELFF. In nucleotides, the CDR3 is TGTGTCAGCCCACTAGAGGCCCAGCGGAACACCGGGGAGCTGTTTTTT.

The chain has TRBV19 and TRBJ1-1, with D unclear. In germline, CDR1 is LNHDA, CDR2 SQIVND (reference sequence). The CDR3 is 14 residues long. V lost 5 bases, J lost 4 bases, and 14 bases lay in between. CDR3 in amino acids: CASSDPARSTEAFF. The CDR3 DNA reads TGTGCCAGTAGTGACCCGGCGAGGAGCACTGAAGCTTTCTTT. The variable domain in full, with the rest retrieved from reference TRBV19 and TRBJ1-1, is DGGITQSPKYLFRKEGQNVTLSCEQNLNHDAMYWYRQDPGQGLRLIYYSQIVNDFQKGDIAEGYSVSREKKESFPLTVTSAQKNPTAFYLCASSDPARSTEAFFGQGTRLTVV.

V usage is TRBV5-4 and J usage is TRBJ2-5; a weak D match, TRBD2 (6 bases). V dropped 0 bases and J dropped 2 bases, with 11 bases sitting between them. From germline, CDR1 is SGHNT and CDR2 YYREEE (reference sequence). This CDR3 has 15 amino acids. DNA of the CDR3: TGTGCCAGCAGCTTGGAGGGACTGGGGCAAGAGACCCAGTACTTC. Protein sequence: CASSLEGLGQETQYF.

Only one count was recorded for this clone. The rearrangement links TRBV7-9 to TRBJ2-3; 11 bases align to TRBD1. Germline-derived CDR1 and CDR2 are SEHNR and FQNEAQ (reference sequence). CDR3 length equals 18 residues. The ends lost 5 bases at V and 0 bases at J; junction bases unmatched: 10. The CDR3 DNA follows: TGTGCCAGCAGCCATCGGACAGGGGGCCCCGCCAGCACAGATACGCAGTATTTT. This translates into CASSHRTGGPASTDTQYF.

The chain links TRBV6-2 or TRBV6-3 to TRBJ2-1, with 11 bases aligning to TRBD2. Germline CDR1 reads MNHEY; CDR2 reads SVGEGT. Trimming took 5 bases from V and 6 from J; bases not matched to a gene: 9. CDR3 size: 16 residues. The CDR3 nucleotides are TGTGCCAGCAGTCTGCCTGGGACTAGCGGCTTCAATGAGCAGTTCTTC. Its translation: CASSLPGTSGFNEQFF.

The chain recombines TRBV19 with TRBJ2-1, with a weak D call TRBD2 (6 bases). This CDR3 spans 13 amino acids. The ends were cut back, 8 bases at V and 9 bases at J, with 17 bases in the middle. Germline CDR1 LNHDA, CDR2 SQIVND (reference sequence). The CDR3 sequence: CASGTGGPGEQFF. The CDR3 coding sequence is TGTGCCAGTGGGACCGGAGGGCCTGGTGAGCAGTTCTTC.

This clone has more than one count but fewer than ten. This chain connects TRBV7-2 to TRBJ1-1; D is possibly TRBD1 (5 bases). Trimming left V 1 base short and J 4 bases short, with 19 bases between. The CDR3 spans 17 residues. Germline CDR1 SGHTA, CDR2 FQGNSA. The CDR3 spells CASSLVVGMRGVTEAFF. In DNA, the CDR3 is TGTGCCAGCAGCTTAGTAGTCGGTATGCGGGGCGTCACTGAAGCTTTCTTT.

As DNA, the CDR3 is TGTGCCAGTAGCCCTCAGAGTACGGGAAGGACCCAGTACTTC. Translating it yields CASSPQSTGRTQYF. V and J are TRBV19 and TRBJ2-5, with a tentative D call TRBD2 (5 bases). The V end lost 6 bases, the J end lost 7 bases, and 18 bases lay between the germline ends. The CDR3 spans 14 residues. Germline V gives CDR1 LNHDA, CDR2 SQIVND (reference sequence).

CDR3 region: CAISGQPTGELFF. CDR3 coding DNA: TGTGCCATCTCGGGACAGCCAACCGGGGAGCTGTTTTTT. The rearrangement joins TRBV10-3 to TRBJ2-2, with 7 bases identical to TRBD1. The trim removed 8 bases at V and 5 bases at J, leaving 5 bases unmatched. The CDR3 contains 13 residues. Germline V gene lookup returns CDR1 ENHRY and CDR2 SYGVKD.

The gene calls are TRBV5-1 and TRBJ1-4; maybe TRBD1 (5 bases). The CDR3 runs 15 residues. CDR1 and CDR2 from the germline V gene are SGHRS and YFSETQ. V was pared by 4 bases and J by 0 bases, with 10 bases between. CDR3 nucleotide sequence: TGCGCCAGCAGCCGAGACAGCACAACTAATGAAAAACTGTTTTTT. Protein: CASSRDSTTNEKLFF. Filled out from reference TRBV5-1 and TRBJ1-4, the complete variable domain reads KAGVTQTPRYLIKTRGQQVTLSCSPISGHRSVSWYQQTPGQGLQFLFEYFSETQRNKGNFPGRFSGRQFSNSRSEMNVSTLELGDSALYLCASSRDSTTNEKLFFGSGTQLSVL.

CDR3 sequence (DNA): TGTGCCACCGGCCAGCGGGAGACTACCGGGGAGCTGTTTTTT. Protein product: CATGQRETTGELFF. The chain employs TRBV15 and TRBJ2-2; TRBD2 matches at 8 bases. Looked up from germline, CDR1 is LNHNV and CDR2 is YYDKDF (reference sequence). V gave up 8 bases and J gave up 5 bases; unmatched junction bases: 7. The CDR3 spans 14 residues.

The rearrangement uses TRBV7-2 and TRBJ1-1, with TRBD1 as a possible D gene (5 bases). CDR1 and CDR2 (germline): SGHTA, FQGNSA. The CDR3 sequence is 15 residues long. V dropped 3 bases and J dropped 1 base, with 12 bases sitting between them. CDR3 protein: CASSFLGQTNTEAFF. The CDR3 nucleotides read TGTGCCAGCAGCTTTTTGGGGCAGACGAACACTGAAGCTTTCTTT. The variable domain in full, with the rest retrieved from reference TRBV7-2 and TRBJ1-1, is GAGVSQSPSNKVTEKGKDVELRCDPISGHTALYWYRQSLGQGLEFLIYFQGNSAPDKSGLPSDRFSAERTGGSVSTLTIQRTQQEDSAVYLCASSFLGQTNTEAFFGQGTRLTVV.

The V and J genes are TRBV9 and TRBJ1-3; maybe TRBD1 (5 bases). This CDR3 comprises 17 residues. With 4 bases removed from V and 4 bases from J, the gap between germline ends came to 21 bases. Germline lookup yields CDR1 SGDLS and CDR2 YYNGEE. The CDR3 DNA is TGTGCCAGCAGCTCCCGACAGAGCCCCTTTTCCGGAAACACCATATATTTT. This encodes CASSSRQSPFSGNTIYF.

The rearrangement links TRBV5-3 to TRBJ2-1; perhaps TRBD2 as D (7 bases). TRBV5-3 is identified as an open reading frame with a role that is uncertain. The V gene lost 0 bases and the J gene lost 3 bases, with 22 bases spanning the gap. This CDR3 has 19 amino acids. The CDR3 nucleotides read TGTGCCAGAAGCTTGGCCAGGGGCCGGGGAGCGGGGATCTACAATGAGCAGTTCTTC. Translated, it gives CARSLARGRGAGIYNEQFF.

The rearrangement uses TRBV19 and TRBJ2-7, with 7 bases identical to TRBD1. V lost 0 bases, J lost 4 bases, and 3 bases stayed unmatched. The germline gives CDR1 LNHDA, CDR2 SQIVND (reference sequence). This CDR3 contains 14 residues. The CDR3 spells CASSIDLGQYEQYF. The CDR3 DNA is TGTGCCAGTAGTATAGACTTGGGACAGTACGAGCAGTACTTC.

V is TRBV5-1 and J is TRBJ1-2; TRBD1 matches at 7 bases. Trimming took 4 bases from V and 8 from J; bases not matched to a gene: 8. The CDR3 has 13 amino acids. The germline gives CDR1 SGHRS, CDR2 YFSETQ. The CDR3 sequence is CASSLRQGSGYTF. The CDR3 DNA reads as TGCGCCAGCAGCCTGAGACAGGGTAGCGGCTACACCTTC.

DNA for the CDR3: TGTGCCACCAGCAGTGGACGACAGGGCATTGGAGAGACCCAGTACTTC. Translating gives CATSSGRQGIGETQYF. V is TRBV15 and J is TRBJ2-5; 7 positions match TRBD1. The trim removed 3 bases at V and 4 bases at J, leaving 11 bases unmatched. This CDR3 has 16 residues. CDR1 is LNHNV, CDR2 YYDKDF, per germline (reference sequence). The full variable domain, rest sourced from reference TRBV15 and TRBJ2-5, is DAMVIQNPRYQVTQFGKPVTLSCSQTLNHNVMYWYQQKSSQAPKLLFHYYDKDFNNEADTPDNFQSRRPNTSFCFLDIRSPGLGDTAMYLCATSSGRQGIGETQYFGPGTRLLVL.

The chain uses TRBV5-1 and TRBJ2-1; 7 bases fit TRBD2. Germline lookup yields CDR1 SGHRS and CDR2 YFSETQ. The J segment lost 6 bases and the V segment lost 3 bases, leaving 3 bases of the junction unmatched. This CDR3 is 13 amino acids long. CDR3: CASSWGGVNEQFF. In nucleotides, the CDR3 is TGCGCCAGCAGCTGGGGAGGGGTCAATGAGCAGTTCTTC.

CDR3 sequence: CASSQDTGGPSGNTIYF. CDR3 nucleotide sequence: TGCGCCAGCAGCCAAGACACGGGGGGCCCCTCTGGAAACACCATATATTTT. The J gene is TRBJ1-3, the V gene TRBV4-1; perhaps TRBD1 as D (6 bases). Germline loops: CDR1 MGHRA, CDR2 YSYEKL. The CDR3 consists of 17 residues. Between the trimmed V and J ends, which lost 0 bases and 0 bases, there was a span of 12 bases.

The chain employs TRBV6-5 and TRBJ1-6, with 8 bases matching TRBD1. Germline V lookup: CDR1 MNHEY, CDR2 SVGAGI. CDR3 size: 13 residues. With V trimmed by 10 bases and J by 7 bases, 6 bases remained unmatched. CDR3 region: CATRRQGNSPLHF. CDR3 DNA: TGTGCCACCCGCCGACAGGGGAATTCACCCCTCCACTTT.

The V call is TRBV5-1, the J call TRBJ2-7; TRBD1 aligns across 9 bases. The trim removed 6 bases at V and 6 bases at J, leaving 7 bases unmatched. There are 13 residues in the CDR3. Germline loops: CDR1 SGHRS, CDR2 YFSETQ. CDR3 nucleotides: TGCGCCAGCACTCCGGGACAGGGAACCGAGCAGTACTTC. Residues: CASTPGQGTEQYF. Full variable domain (outside the CDR3, taken from reference TRBV5-1 and TRBJ2-7): KAGVTQTPRYLIKTRGQQVTLSCSPISGHRSVSWYQQTPGQGLQFLFEYFSETQRNKGNFPGRFSGRQFSNSRSEMNVSTLELGDSALYLCASTPGQGTEQYFGPGTRLTVT.

The chain combines TRBV19 with TRBJ1-6; 7 positions agree with TRBD1. CDR1 and CDR2 (germline): LNHDA, SQIVND (reference sequence). The CDR3 consists of 13 residues. The V and J ends lost 5 bases and 10 bases, in that order; junction bases with no gene match: 5. The CDR3 DNA sequence: TGTGCCAGTAGTGTCGACAGGGACTCACCCCTCCACTTT. Its translation is CASSVDRDSPLHF.

The CDR3 is CAISERSGGGYTF. DNA of the CDR3: TGTGCCATCAGTGAGAGGTCAGGGGGAGGCTACACCTTC. This chain joins TRBV10-3 and TRBJ1-2; 7 nucleotides line up with TRBD1. The germline V gene has CDR1 ENHRY and CDR2 SYGVKD. Unmatched junction bases numbered 5, after V lost 2 bases and J lost 8 bases. The CDR3 loop spans 13 amino acids.

V gene TRBV12-3 or TRBV12-4 combines with J gene TRBJ1-2; TRBD1 might be the D (6 bases). Trimming removed 7 bases at V and 2 bases at J, with 11 bases between. This CDR3 comprises 13 residues. The CDR3 protein is CASKRQDNYGYTF. CDR3 sequence (DNA): TGTGCCAGCAAACGACAGGACAACTATGGCTACACCTTC.

The chain is built from TRBV3-1 (or the pseudogene TRBV3-2) and TRBJ1-4, with 8 nucleotides matching TRBD1. Trimming removed 3 bases from V and 7 bases from J; junction bases left unmatched: 7. This CDR3 is built from 15 residues. Per the germline V gene, CDR1 is LGHDT and CDR2 is YNNKEL (reference sequence). In DNA form, the CDR3 reads TGTGCCAGCAGCCAGCCAGGGGGCTTTGGTGAAAAACTGTTTTTT. This codes for CASSQPGGFGEKLFF.